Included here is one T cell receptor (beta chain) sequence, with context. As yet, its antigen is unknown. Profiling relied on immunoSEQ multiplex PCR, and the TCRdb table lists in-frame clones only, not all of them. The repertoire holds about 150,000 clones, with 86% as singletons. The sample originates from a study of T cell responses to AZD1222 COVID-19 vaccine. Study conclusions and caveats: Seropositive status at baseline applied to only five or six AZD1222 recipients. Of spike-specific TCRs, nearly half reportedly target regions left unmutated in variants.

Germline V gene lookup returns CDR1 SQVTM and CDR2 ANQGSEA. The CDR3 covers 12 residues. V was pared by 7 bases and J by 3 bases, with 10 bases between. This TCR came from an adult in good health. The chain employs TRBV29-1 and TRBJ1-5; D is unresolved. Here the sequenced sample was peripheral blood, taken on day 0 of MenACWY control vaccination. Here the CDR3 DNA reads TGCAGCGCCGGGGATTTCAATCAGCCCCAGCATTTT. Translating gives CSAGDFNQPQHF.